These 18 T cell receptor beta chains share one sample of origin, sequenced in a study of shared clonotypes between healthy human individuals. The method was immunoSEQ multiplex PCR; TCRdb's version includes in-frame clones alone and lacks a portion of them. Of millions of clones in the sample, approximately 94% were seen once. The sequenced material came from naive CD4+ T cells sorted from blood. Subset defined: CD45RA+ positively selected. The receptors come from a man between 18 and 35 years old in good health.

The V and J genes are TRBV30 and TRBJ2-5, with D possibly TRBD1 on 6 matching bases. Trimming removed 5 bases from V and 1 base from J, with 8 bases in between. The CDR3 is made up of 12 amino acids. CDR1 is GTSNPN, CDR2 SVGIG, per germline (reference sequence). The CDR3 loop is CAWGTFQETQYF. The DNA of the CDR3 is TGTGCCTGGGGGACATTCCAAGAGACCCAGTACTTC.

Remarks on this clone: The same CDR3 also results from other DNA sequences found in this sample. CDR3 sequence (DNA): TGTGCCAGCAGCTTGGGGAGTCAAGAGACCCAGTACTTC. Protein: CASSLGSQETQYF. V and J are TRBV5-6 and TRBJ2-5, with D uncertain. CDR3 size: 13 residues. Germline V CDR1 and CDR2: SGHDT, YYEEEE. The germline V and J ends were trimmed by 0 bases and 2 bases, with 5 bases remaining between them.

The chain recombines TRBV30 with TRBJ2-3; 8 bases map to TRBD1. The CDR3 extends over 13 amino acids. V lost 4 bases and J lost 4; bases outside the gene matches: 4. Germline V lookup: CDR1 GTSNPN, CDR2 SVGIG (reference sequence). The CDR3 protein is CAWTGTGPDTQYF. In nucleotides, the CDR3 is TGTGCCTGGACCGGGACAGGCCCAGATACGCAGTATTTT.

The table lists this clone with a count of one. J is TRBJ2-5 and V is TRBV18; 8 nucleotides line up with TRBD2. This CDR3 contains 13 residues. The junction had 5 bases not matched to a gene; V was cut back by 6 bases and J by 5 bases. Germline V lookup: CDR1 KGHSH, CDR2 LQKENI. This CDR3 reads CASSRGGSETQYF. The CDR3 region has the DNA TGTGCCAGCTCTCGCGGGGGGTCCGAGACCCAGTACTTC.

Concerning this clone: The same CDR3 also results from other DNA sequences found in this sample. The V call is TRBV6-5, the J call TRBJ2-7; 7 nucleotides match TRBD2. The V and J ends lost 0 bases and 2 bases, in that order; junction bases with no gene match: 4. This CDR3 contains 15 residues. Germline V gene sequence: CDR1 MNHEY, CDR2 SVGAGI. The CDR3 reads CASSYSSGGAYEQYF. The CDR3 DNA is TGTGCCAGCAGTTACTCTTCGGGGGGAGCCTACGAGCAGTACTTC.

The chain has TRBV13 and TRBJ1-4; D call uncertain. The CDR3 totals 14 residues. Trimming stripped 6 bases from V and 8 bases from J, with 16 bases between. CDR1 is PRHDT and CDR2 is FYEKMQ in the germline V gene (reference sequence). The CDR3 sequence is CASSVLPSPEKLFF. In nucleotides, the CDR3 is TGTGCCAGCAGTGTGCTTCCATCTCCCGAAAAACTGTTTTTT.

The genes are TRBV27 and TRBJ1-2, with unresolved D. The CDR3 loop spans 15 amino acids. The germline V gene encodes CDR1 MNHEY and CDR2 SMNVEV (reference sequence). V was pared by 10 bases and J by 0 bases, with 18 bases between. The CDR3 DNA reads as TGTGCCACCTGCAGGTGGACTCCGACTAACTATGGCTACACCTTC. It is translated as CATCRWTPTNYGYTF.

With respect to this clone: The sample carries other DNA sequences with the same CDR3. The chain carries TRBV5-1 and TRBJ2-3; D might be TRBD2 (5 bases). Germline CDR1 is SGHRS and CDR2 is YFSETQ. The CDR3 runs to 13 residues. Trimming removed 0 bases from V and 4 bases from J, with 6 bases in between. CDR3 DNA: TGCGCCAGCAGCTTGGGGGGAGCAGATACGCAGTATTTT. Protein product: CASSLGGADTQYF.

As for this clone: At the DNA level, this CDR3 is encoded by other sequences in the same sample as well. The chain couples TRBV6-5 to TRBJ1-1; D unclear. V was trimmed by 0 bases and J by 8 bases, leaving 4 bases between them. The CDR3 has 11 residues. Germline V lookup: CDR1 MNHEY, CDR2 SVGAGI. The CDR3, as DNA: TGTGCCAGCAGTTACTCATCCGAAGCTTTCTTT. This gives the protein CASSYSSEAFF.

The chain employs TRBV19 and TRBJ1-6; 7 nucleotides agree with TRBD1. In germline, CDR1 is LNHDA, CDR2 SQIVND (reference sequence). The length of the CDR3 is 13 residues. The CDR3 DNA is TGTGGAACAGGGGATACTTATAATTCACCCCTCCACTTT. Its protein product is CGTGDTYNSPLHF.

The gene calls are TRBV5-6 and TRBJ2-5; D tentatively fits TRBD1 or TRBD2 (6 bases each). Germline V gene lookup returns CDR1 SGHDT and CDR2 YYEEEE. The length of the CDR3 is 15 residues. The V gene lost 5 bases and the J gene lost 4 bases, with 18 bases spanning the gap. The CDR3 coding sequence is TGTGCCAGCAGTCATTGGTGGGGGCGGGGAGAGACCCAGTACTTC. Its protein is CASSHWWGRGETQYF.

V usage is TRBV27 and J usage is TRBJ1-1; D is undetermined. This CDR3 has 13 residues. Germline V CDR1 and CDR2: MNHEY, SMNVEV (reference sequence). V was shortened by 5 bases and J by 3 bases, with 10 bases between the two germline ends. CDR3 in DNA: TGTGCCAGCAGTCTAATGTTCGACACTGAAGCTTTCTTT. Its translation: CASSLMFDTEAFF.

In its sample, this clone was seen once. V usage is TRBV20-1 and J usage is TRBJ2-1; D gene ambiguous. Deletions cut 3 bases from V and 8 bases from J, with 5 bases between. This CDR3 has 10 amino acids. Germline CDR1 and CDR2: DFQATT and SNEGSKA (reference sequence). The CDR3 here is CSASHHEQFF. The DNA of the CDR3 is TGCAGTGCTAGCCATCATGAGCAGTTCTTC.

The genes are TRBV10-2 and TRBJ2-5; a weak D match, TRBD1 (6 bases). V was pared by 10 bases and J by 5 bases, with 20 bases between. Germline V gene sequence: CDR1 WSHSY, CDR2 SAAADI. This CDR3 spans 14 amino acids. This CDR3 reads CATEDRSPRETQYF. In DNA, the CDR3 is TGCGCCACAGAGGACAGAAGCCCGAGGGAGACCCAGTACTTC.

This clone was recorded once. The gene calls are TRBV27 and TRBJ2-7; perhaps TRBD1 as D (5 bases). Looked up from germline, CDR1 is MNHEY and CDR2 is SMNVEV (reference sequence). CDR3 length equals 15 residues. Trimming cost V 5 bases and J 3 bases, with 17 bases left between them. Written as DNA, the CDR3 is TGTGCCAGCAGTCTCGGGTTTGCTAGGGGCTACGAGCAGTACTTC. Translating it yields CASSLGFARGYEQYF.

On this clone: This CDR3 is also generated by other DNA sequences in the sample. The rearrangement joins TRBV12-5 to TRBJ2-2; D uncertain. The germline V gene has CDR1 LGHNT and CDR2 FRNRAP. The CDR3 loop spans 13 amino acids. V dropped 0 bases and J dropped 5 bases, with 4 bases sitting between them. In DNA, the CDR3 is TGTGCTAGTGGTTTGGTTCCTACCGGGGAGCTGTTTTTT. Protein product: CASGLVPTGELFF.

This clone was observed a single time. Different DNA sequences within this sample yield the same CDR3. The genes are TRBV2 and TRBJ2-2; D might be TRBD1 (6 bases). This CDR3 spans 13 amino acids. In germline, CDR1 is SNHLY, CDR2 FYNNEI. Deletions cut 3 bases from V and 6 bases from J, with 8 bases between. CDR3 in amino acids: CASSDRGAGELFF. CDR3 in DNA: TGTGCCAGCAGTGACAGGGGTGCCGGGGAGCTGTTTTTT.

The chain's CDR3 is CASSPHIGELFF. The DNA of the CDR3 is TGTGCCAGCAGCCCCCATATCGGGGAGCTGTTTTTT. This chain uses TRBV7-2 with TRBJ2-2; D gene uncertain. This CDR3 spans 12 amino acids. V lost 5 bases and J lost 7, with 8 bases in between. CDR1 and CDR2 (germline): SGHTA, FQGNSA. The whole variable domain, filled in from reference TRBV7-2 and TRBJ2-2, reads GAGVSQSPSNKVTEKGKDVELRCDPISGHTALYWYRQSLGQGLEFLIYFQGNSAPDKSGLPSDRFSAERTGGSVSTLTIQRTQQEDSAVYLCASSPHIGELFFGEGSRLTVL.